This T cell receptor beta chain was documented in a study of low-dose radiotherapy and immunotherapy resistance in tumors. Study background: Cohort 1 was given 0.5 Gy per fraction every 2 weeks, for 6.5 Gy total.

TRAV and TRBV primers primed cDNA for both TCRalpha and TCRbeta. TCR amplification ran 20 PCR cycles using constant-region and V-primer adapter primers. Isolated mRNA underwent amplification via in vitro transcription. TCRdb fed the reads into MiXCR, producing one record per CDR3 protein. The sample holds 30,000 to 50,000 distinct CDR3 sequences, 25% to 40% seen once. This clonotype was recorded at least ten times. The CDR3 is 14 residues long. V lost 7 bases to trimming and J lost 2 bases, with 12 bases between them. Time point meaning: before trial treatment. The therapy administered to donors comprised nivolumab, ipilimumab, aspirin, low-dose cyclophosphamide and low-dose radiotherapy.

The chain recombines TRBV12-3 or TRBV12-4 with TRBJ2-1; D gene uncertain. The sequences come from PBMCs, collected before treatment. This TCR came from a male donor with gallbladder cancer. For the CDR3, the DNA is TGTGCCAGCACCTACCCGGCAGCCTACAATGAGCAGTTCTTC. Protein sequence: CASTYPAAYNEQFF.